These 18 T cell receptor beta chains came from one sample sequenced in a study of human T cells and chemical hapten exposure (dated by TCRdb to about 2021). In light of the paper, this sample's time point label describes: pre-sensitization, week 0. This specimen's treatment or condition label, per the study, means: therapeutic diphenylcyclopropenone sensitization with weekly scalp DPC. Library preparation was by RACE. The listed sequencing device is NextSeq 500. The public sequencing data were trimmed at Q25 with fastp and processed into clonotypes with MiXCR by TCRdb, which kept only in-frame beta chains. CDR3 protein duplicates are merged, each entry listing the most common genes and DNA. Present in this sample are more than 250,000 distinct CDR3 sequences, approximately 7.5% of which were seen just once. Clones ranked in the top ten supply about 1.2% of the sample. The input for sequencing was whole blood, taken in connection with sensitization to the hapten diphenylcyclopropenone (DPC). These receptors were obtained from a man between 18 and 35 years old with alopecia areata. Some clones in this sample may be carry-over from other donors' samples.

The CDR3 DNA is TGCAGTGCTAGGAGTAGCGGGGGGGCGGACGAGCAGTACTTC. The encoded protein is CSARSSGGADEQYF. The genes are TRBV20-1 and TRBJ2-7, with TRBD2 matching over 11 bases. The CDR3 totals 14 residues. V lost 3 bases, J lost 5 bases, and 6 bases stayed unmatched. Germline V lookup: CDR1 DFQATT, CDR2 SNEGSKA (reference sequence).

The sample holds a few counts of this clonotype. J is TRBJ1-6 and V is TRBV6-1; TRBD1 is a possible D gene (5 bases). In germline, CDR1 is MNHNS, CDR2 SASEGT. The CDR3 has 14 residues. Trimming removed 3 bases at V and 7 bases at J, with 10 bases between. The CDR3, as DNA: TGTGCCAGCAGTGAGTCTCCAGGGAATTCACCCCTCCACTTT. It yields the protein CASSESPGNSPLHF.

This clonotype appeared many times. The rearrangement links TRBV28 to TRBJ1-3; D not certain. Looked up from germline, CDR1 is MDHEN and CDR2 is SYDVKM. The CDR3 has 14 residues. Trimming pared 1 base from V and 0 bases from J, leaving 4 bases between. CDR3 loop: CASSLFISGNTIYF. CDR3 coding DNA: TGTGCCAGCAGTTTATTTATCTCTGGAAACACCATATATTTT.

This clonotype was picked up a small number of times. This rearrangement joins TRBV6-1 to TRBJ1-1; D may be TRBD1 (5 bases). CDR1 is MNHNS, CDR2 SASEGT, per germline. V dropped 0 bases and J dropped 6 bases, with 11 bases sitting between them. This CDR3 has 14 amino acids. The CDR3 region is CASSEARQGPEAFF. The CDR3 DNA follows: TGTGCCAGCAGTGAAGCTAGGCAGGGCCCTGAAGCTTTCTTT.

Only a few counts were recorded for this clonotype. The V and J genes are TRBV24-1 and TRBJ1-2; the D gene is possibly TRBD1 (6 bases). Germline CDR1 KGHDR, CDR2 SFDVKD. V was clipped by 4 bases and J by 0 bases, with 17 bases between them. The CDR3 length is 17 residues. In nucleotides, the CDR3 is TGTGCCACCAGTGACCCTACGACAGGAGGGACTAACTATGGCTACACCTTC. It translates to CATSDPTTGGTNYGYTF.

As DNA, the CDR3 is TGTGCCAGCAGTTTAGCGGGGAGCAGCGAGCAGTACTTC. Encoded protein: CASSLAGSSEQYF. The genes are TRBV12-3 or TRBV12-4 and TRBJ2-7; a possible D gene is TRBD2 (5 bases). Trimming took 0 bases from V and 6 from J, leaving 9 bases between them. This CDR3 has 13 amino acids.

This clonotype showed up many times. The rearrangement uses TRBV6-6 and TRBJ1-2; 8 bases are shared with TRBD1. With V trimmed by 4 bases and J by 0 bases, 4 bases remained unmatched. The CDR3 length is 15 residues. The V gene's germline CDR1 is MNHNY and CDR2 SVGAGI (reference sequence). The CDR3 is CASSLRQGPNYGYTF. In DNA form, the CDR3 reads TGTGCCAGCAGTTTGCGACAGGGGCCTAACTATGGCTACACCTTC.

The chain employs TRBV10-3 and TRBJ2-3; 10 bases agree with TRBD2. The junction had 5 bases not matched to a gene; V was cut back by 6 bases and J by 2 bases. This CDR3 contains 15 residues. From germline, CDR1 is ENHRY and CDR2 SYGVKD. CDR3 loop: CAISGTSASTDTQYF. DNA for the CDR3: TGTGCCATCAGCGGGACTAGCGCTTCCACAGATACGCAGTATTTT.

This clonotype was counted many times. CDR3: CSAGRGAEAFF. The CDR3, as DNA: TGCAGCGCTGGTCGGGGCGCTGAAGCTTTCTTT. The chain links TRBV29-1 to TRBJ1-1; tentative D call: TRBD1 (5 bases). This CDR3 spans 11 amino acids. The germline gives CDR1 SQVTM, CDR2 ANQGSEA. Deletions cut 7 bases from V and 6 bases from J, with 12 bases between.

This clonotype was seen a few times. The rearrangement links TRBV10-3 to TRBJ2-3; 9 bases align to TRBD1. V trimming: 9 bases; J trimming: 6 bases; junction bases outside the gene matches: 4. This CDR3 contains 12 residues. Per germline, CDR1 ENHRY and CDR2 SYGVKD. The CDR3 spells CAIQGAQDTQYF. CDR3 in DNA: TGTGCCATACAGGGGGCGCAGGATACGCAGTATTTT.

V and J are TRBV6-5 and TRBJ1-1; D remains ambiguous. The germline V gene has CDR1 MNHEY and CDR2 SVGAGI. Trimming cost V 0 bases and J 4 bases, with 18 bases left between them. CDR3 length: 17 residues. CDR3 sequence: CASSYSVRGRWSTEAFF. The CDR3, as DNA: TGTGCCAGCAGTTACTCCGTGCGGGGAAGGTGGAGCACTGAAGCTTTCTTT.

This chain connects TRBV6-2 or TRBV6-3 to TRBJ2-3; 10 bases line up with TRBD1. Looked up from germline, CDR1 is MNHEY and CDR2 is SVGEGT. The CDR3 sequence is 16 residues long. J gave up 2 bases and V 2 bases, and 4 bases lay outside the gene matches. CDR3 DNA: TGTGCCAGCAGTTACCTCCGACAGGGGGCCACAGATACGCAGTATTTT. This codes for CASSYLRQGATDTQYF.

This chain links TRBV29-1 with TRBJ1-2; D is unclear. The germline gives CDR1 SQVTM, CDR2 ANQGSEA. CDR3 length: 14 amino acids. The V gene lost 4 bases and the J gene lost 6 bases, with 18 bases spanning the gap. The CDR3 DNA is TGCAGCGTTGTACGGTACAGCGACTATGATGGCTACACCTTC. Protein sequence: CSVVRYSDYDGYTF.

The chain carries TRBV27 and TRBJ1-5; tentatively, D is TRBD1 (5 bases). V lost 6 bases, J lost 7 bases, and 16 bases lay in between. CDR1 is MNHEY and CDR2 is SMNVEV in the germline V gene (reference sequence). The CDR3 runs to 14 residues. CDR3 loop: CASSTRQTNQPQHF. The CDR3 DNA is TGTGCCAGCAGCACCCGACAGACAAACCAGCCCCAGCATTTT.

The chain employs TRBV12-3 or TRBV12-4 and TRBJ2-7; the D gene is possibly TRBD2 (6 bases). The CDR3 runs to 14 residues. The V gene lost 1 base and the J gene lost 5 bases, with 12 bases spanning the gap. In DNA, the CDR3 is TGTGCCAGCAGTTTAGTCGGGGGAGGAAACGAGCAGTACTTC. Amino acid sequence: CASSLVGGGNEQYF.

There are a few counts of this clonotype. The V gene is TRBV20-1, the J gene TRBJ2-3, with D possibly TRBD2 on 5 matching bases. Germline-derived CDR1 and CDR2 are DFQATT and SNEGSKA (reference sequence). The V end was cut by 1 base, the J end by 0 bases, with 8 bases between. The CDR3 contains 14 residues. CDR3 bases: TGCAGTGCTAGAGTCGGGGATAGCACAGATACGCAGTATTTT. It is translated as CSARVGDSTDTQYF.

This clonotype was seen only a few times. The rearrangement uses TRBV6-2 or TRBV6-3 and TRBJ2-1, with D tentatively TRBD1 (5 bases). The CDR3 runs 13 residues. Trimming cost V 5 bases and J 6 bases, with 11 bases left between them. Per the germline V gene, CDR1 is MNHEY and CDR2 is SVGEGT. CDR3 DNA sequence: TGTGCCAGCAGTCAGGGATCTCGCAATGAGCAGTTCTTC. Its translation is CASSQGSRNEQFF.

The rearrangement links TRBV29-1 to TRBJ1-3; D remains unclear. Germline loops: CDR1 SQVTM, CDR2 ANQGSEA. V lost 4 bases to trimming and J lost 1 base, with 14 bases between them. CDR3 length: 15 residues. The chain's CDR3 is CSVGSGESSGNTIYF. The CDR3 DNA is TGCAGCGTTGGTAGTGGGGAATCTTCTGGAAACACCATATATTTT.